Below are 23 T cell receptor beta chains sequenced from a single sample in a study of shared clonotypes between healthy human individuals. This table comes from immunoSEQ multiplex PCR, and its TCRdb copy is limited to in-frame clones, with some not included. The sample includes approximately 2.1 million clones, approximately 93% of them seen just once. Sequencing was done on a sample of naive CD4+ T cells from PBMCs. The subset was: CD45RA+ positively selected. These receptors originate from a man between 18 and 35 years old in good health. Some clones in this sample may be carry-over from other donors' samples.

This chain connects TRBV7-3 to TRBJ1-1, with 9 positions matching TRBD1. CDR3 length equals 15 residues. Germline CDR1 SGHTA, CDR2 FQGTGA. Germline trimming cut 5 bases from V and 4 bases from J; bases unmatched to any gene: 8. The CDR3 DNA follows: TGTGCCAGCAGCCACATGGGACAGGGAGGCACTGAAGCTTTCTTT. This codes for CASSHMGQGGTEAFF.

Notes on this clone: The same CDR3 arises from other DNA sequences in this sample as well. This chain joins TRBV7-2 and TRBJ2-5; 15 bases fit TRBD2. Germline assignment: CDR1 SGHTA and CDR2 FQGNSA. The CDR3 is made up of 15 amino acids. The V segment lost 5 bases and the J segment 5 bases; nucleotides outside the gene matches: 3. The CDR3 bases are TGTGCCAGCAGCAGGACTAGCGGGAGGGTGGAGACCCAGTACTTC. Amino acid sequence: CASSRTSGRVETQYF.

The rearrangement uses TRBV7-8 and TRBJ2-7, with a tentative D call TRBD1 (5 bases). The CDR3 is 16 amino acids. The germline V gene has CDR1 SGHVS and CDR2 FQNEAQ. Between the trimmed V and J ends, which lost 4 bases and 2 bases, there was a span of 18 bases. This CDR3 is CASSSRYGQDTYEQYF. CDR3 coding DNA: TGTGCCAGCAGCTCCCGTTACGGACAAGACACCTACGAGCAGTACTTC.

The DNA of the CDR3 is TGTGCCAGCAGCTTAGAGGTTCATTCTTCTTCACCCCTCCACTTT. Amino acids: CASSLEVHSSSPLHF. The chain is built from TRBV11-2 and TRBJ1-6, with D hard to call. From germline, CDR1 is SGHAT and CDR2 FQNNGV. This CDR3 has 15 residues. Trimming removed 0 bases from V and 9 bases from J, with 12 bases in between.

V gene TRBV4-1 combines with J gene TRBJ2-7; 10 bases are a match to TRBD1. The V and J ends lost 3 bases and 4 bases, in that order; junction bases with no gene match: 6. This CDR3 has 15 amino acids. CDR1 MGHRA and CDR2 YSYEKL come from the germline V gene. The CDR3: CASSQPGTGVYEQYF. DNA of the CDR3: TGCGCCAGCAGCCAGCCCGGGACAGGGGTTTACGAGCAGTACTTC.

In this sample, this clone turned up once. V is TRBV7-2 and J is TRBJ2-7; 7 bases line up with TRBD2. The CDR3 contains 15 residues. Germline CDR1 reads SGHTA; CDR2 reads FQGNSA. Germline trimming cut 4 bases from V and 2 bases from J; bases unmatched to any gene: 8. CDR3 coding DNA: TGTGCCAGCAGCTCCTCCTCTAGCGGAACCTACGAGCAGTACTTC. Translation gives CASSSSSSGTYEQYF.

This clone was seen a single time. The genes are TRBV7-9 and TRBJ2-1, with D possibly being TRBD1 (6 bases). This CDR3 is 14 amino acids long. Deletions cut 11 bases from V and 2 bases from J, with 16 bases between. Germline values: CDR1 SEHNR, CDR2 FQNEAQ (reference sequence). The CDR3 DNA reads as TGTGCCTGGGGGCCGGCGACTACCTACAATGAGCAGTTCTTC. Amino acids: CAWGPATTYNEQFF.

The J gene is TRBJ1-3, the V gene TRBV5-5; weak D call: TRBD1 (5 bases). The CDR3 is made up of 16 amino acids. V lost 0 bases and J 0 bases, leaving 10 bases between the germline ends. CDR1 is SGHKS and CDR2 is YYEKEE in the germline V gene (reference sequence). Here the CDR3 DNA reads TGTGCCAGCAGCTTGGCCGGCAGGGTCTCTGGAAACACCATATATTTT. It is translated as CASSLAGRVSGNTIYF.

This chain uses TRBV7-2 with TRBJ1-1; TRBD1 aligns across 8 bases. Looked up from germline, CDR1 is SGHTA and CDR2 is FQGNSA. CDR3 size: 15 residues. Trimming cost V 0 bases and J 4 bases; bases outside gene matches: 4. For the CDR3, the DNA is TGTGCCAGCAGCTTAGCCAGGGGGCAGGTCACTGAAGCTTTCTTT. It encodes CASSLARGQVTEAFF.

The CDR3 DNA is TGTGCCAGCAGCTTGGGCGGAGCGGGAGGAGATACGCAGTATTTT. Its protein product is CASSLGGAGGDTQYF. V is TRBV7-3 and J is TRBJ2-3; 9 bases line up with TRBD2. The V segment lost 3 bases and the J segment 5 bases; nucleotides outside the gene matches: 6. Germline CDR1 SGHTA, CDR2 FQGTGA. The CDR3 spans 15 residues. The full variable domain, completed using reference TRBV7-3 and TRBJ2-3, is GAGVSQTPSNKVTEKGKYVELRCDPISGHTALYWYRQSLGQGPEFLIYFQGTGAADDSGLPNDRFFAVRPEGSVSTLKIQRTERGDSAVYLCASSLGGAGGDTQYFGPGTRLTVL.

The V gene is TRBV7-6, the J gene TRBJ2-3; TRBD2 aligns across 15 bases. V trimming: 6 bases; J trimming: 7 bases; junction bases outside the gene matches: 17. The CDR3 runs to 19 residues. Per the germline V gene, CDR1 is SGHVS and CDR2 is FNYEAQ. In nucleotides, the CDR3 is TGTGCCAGCAGTTCGCCTTGGACTAGCGGGAGGGCCGGGTTGAATACGCAGTATTTT. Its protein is CASSSPWTSGRAGLNTQYF.

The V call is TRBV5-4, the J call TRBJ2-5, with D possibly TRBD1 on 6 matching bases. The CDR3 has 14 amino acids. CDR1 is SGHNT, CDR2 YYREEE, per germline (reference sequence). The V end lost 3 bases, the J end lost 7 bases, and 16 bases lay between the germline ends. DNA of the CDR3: TGTGCCAGCAGCTCCGCAGGGGCCTCAGGGACCCAGTACTTC. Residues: CASSSAGASGTQYF.

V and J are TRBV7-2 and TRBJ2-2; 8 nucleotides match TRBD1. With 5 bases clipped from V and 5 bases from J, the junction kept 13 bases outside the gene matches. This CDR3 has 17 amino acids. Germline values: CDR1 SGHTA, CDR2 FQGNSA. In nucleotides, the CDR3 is TGTGCCAGCAGCCGAGGGTGGGCAGGGGGCCTTACCGGGGAGCTGTTTTTT. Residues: CASSRGWAGGLTGELFF.

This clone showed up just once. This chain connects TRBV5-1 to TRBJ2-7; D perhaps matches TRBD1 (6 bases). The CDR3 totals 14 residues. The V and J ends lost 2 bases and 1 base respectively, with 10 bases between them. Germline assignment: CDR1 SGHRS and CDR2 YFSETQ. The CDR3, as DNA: TGCGCCAGCAGCTTTGACACAGGGTCCTACGAGCAGTACTTC. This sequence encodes CASSFDTGSYEQYF.

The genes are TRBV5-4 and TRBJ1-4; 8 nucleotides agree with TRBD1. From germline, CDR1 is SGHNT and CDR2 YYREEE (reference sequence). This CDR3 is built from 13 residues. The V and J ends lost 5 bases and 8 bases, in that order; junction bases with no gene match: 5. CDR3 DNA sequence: TGTGCCAGCAGGCCAACAGGGGGGGAAAAACTGTTTTTT. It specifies CASRPTGGEKLFF.

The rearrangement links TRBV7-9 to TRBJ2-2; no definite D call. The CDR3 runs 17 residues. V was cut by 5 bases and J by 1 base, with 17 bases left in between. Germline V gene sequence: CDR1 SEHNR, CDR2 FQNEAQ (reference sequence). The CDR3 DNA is TGTGCCAGCAGCCTCGAACGCTTGGGTCGGAACACCGGGGAGCTGTTTTTT. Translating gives CASSLERLGRNTGELFF. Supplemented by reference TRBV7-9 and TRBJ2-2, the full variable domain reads DTGVSQNPRHKITKRGQNVTFRCDPISEHNRLYWYRQTLGQGPEFLTYFQNEAQLEKSRLLSDRFSAERPKGSFSTLEIQRTEQGDSAMYLCASSLERLGRNTGELFFGEGSRLTVL.

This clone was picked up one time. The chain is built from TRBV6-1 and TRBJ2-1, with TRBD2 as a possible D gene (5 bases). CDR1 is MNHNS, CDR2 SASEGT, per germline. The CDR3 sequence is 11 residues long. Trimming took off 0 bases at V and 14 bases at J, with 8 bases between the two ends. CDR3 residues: CASSEARAEFF. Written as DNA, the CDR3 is TGTGCCAGCAGTGAAGCGAGGGCAGAGTTCTTC.

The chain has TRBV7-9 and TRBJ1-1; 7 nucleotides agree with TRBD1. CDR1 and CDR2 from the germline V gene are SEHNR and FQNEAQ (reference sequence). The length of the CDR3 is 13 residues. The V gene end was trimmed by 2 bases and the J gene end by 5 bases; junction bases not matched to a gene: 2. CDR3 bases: TGTGCCAGCAGCTTAAAGGGACAGACTGAAGCTTTCTTT. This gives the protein CASSLKGQTEAFF.

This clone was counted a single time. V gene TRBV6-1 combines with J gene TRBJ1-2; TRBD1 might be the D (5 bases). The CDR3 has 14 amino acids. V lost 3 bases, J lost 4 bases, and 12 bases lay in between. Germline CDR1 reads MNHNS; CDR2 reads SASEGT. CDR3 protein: CASSDKGLGYGYTF. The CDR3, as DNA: TGTGCCAGCAGTGATAAGGGACTGGGCTATGGCTACACCTTC.

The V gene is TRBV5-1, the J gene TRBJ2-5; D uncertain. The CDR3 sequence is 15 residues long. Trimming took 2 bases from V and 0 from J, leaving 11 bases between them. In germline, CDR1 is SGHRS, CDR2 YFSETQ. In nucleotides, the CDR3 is TGCGCCAGCAGCTTTGGTGACACATACCAAGAGACCCAGTACTTC. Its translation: CASSFGDTYQETQYF.

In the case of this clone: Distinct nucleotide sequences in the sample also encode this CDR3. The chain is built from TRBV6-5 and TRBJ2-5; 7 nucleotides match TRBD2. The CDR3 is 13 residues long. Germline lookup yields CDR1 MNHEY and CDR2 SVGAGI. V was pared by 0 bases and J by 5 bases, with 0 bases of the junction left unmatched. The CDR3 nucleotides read TGTGCCAGCAGTTACTCGCGGGGGGAGACCCAGTACTTC. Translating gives CASSYSRGETQYF.

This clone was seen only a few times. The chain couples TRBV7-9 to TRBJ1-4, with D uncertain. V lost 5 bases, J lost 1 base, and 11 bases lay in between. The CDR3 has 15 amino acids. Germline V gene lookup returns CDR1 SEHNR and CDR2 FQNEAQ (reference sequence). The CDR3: CASSPRTGTNEKLFF. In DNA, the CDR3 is TGTGCCAGCAGCCCCCGCACGGGAACTAATGAAAAACTGTTTTTT.

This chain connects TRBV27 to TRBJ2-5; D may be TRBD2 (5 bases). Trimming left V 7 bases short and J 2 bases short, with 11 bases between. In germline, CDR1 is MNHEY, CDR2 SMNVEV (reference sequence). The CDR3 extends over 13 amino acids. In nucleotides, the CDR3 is TGTGCCAGCATAGAGGGCGGGCAAGAGACCCAGTACTTC. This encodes CASIEGGQETQYF.